The 10 T cell receptor beta chains reported below all come from one sample, sequenced in a study of shared clonotypes between healthy human individuals. Terminally differentiated effector memory CD45RA+ cells were left out of the naive CD8 fraction, which was CD45RO-negative and positively selected for CCR7. TCRdb keeps only in-frame clones here, not all; method: immunoSEQ multiplex PCR. The sample lists 500,000 to 700,000 clones; approximately 95% were seen once. What was sequenced was naive CD8+ T cells sorted from blood. Every receptor here comes from a woman under 40 in good health.

This clone was seen only once. The chain carries TRBV4-1 and TRBJ2-1; D remains unclear. The V gene's germline CDR1 is MGHRA and CDR2 YSYEKL. Trimming took off 1 base at V and 1 base at J, with 5 bases between the two ends. This CDR3 is 14 amino acids long. CDR3 in DNA: TGCGCCAGCAGCCAAGCGATTTCCTACAATGAGCAGTTCTTC. The encoded protein is CASSQAISYNEQFF.

The rearrangement uses TRBV5-4 and TRBJ2-7; no reliable D call. The CDR3 is 14 residues long. V lost 3 bases to trimming and J lost 0 bases, with 10 bases between them. The germline V gene has CDR1 SGHNT and CDR2 YYREEE (reference sequence). CDR3 nucleotides: TGTGCCAGCAGCTCGGACCCGAGCTCCTACGAGCAGTACTTC. It codes for CASSSDPSSYEQYF.

The V gene is TRBV5-4, the J gene TRBJ2-7, with 10 bases fitting TRBD1. The ends lost 4 bases at V and 3 bases at J; junction bases unmatched: 10. Per germline, CDR1 SGHNT and CDR2 YYREEE (reference sequence). This CDR3 spans 16 amino acids. The DNA of the CDR3 is TGTGCCAGCAGCCAAAGACAGGGGGCGCATGGCTACGAGCAGTACTTC. This translates into CASSQRQGAHGYEQYF.

The chain uses TRBV7-7 and TRBJ2-5; no clear D. The CDR3 is 14 amino acids. V gave up 1 base and J gave up 1 base, with 7 bases separating them. The V gene's germline CDR1 is SSHAT and CDR2 FNYEAQ (reference sequence). The CDR3 reads CASSLVGFQETQYF. Here the CDR3 DNA reads TGTGCCAGCAGCTTAGTCGGGTTCCAAGAGACCCAGTACTTC.

The CDR3 protein is CASSPPVYGYTF. The CDR3 DNA follows: TGTGCCAGCAGCCCCCCCGTGTATGGCTACACCTTC. This sequence joins TRBV7-9 and TRBJ1-2; unclear D gene. The CDR3 consists of 12 residues. The V end was cut by 5 bases, the J end by 5 bases, with 9 bases between. CDR1 and CDR2 (germline): SEHNR, FQNEAQ (reference sequence).

This clone came up once. The V and J genes are TRBV30 and TRBJ1-1, with D perhaps matching TRBD1 (5 bases). This CDR3 has 14 residues. Trimming removed 5 bases at V and 0 bases at J, with 13 bases between. In germline, CDR1 is GTSNPN, CDR2 SVGIG (reference sequence). This CDR3 is CAWVGTEMNTEAFF. CDR3 bases: TGTGCCTGGGTGGGGACTGAAATGAACACTGAAGCTTTCTTT.

This clone occurred once. The chain is built from TRBV19 and TRBJ1-2, with 10 bases identical to TRBD1. Germline loops: CDR1 LNHDA, CDR2 SQIVND (reference sequence). CDR3 size: 14 residues. V gave up 6 bases and J gave up 8 bases; unmatched junction bases: 9. In DNA form, the CDR3 reads TGTGCCAGTAGAACGACAGGGGGCGCGGCAGGCTACACCTTC. Protein product: CASRTTGGAAGYTF.

This chain connects TRBV5-1 to TRBJ2-1; 8 nucleotides align to TRBD1. Per the germline V gene, CDR1 is SGHRS and CDR2 is YFSETQ. Trimming took 4 bases from V and 6 from J; bases not matched to a gene: 3. The CDR3 extends over 13 amino acids. The CDR3 sequence: CASSRTGPNEQFF. Written as DNA, the CDR3 is TGCGCCAGCAGCCGGACAGGGCCCAATGAGCAGTTCTTC.

This chain uses TRBV9 with TRBJ2-7, with 9 bases identical to TRBD2. The CDR3 is 14 residues long. Germline V gene lookup returns CDR1 SGDLS and CDR2 YYNGEE. Unmatched junction bases numbered 3, after V lost 3 bases and J lost 2 bases. CDR3: CASSAAGGAYEQYF. The CDR3, as DNA: TGTGCCAGCAGCGCAGCGGGAGGAGCCTACGAGCAGTACTTC.

The CDR3: CASSLSSGANVLTF. The DNA of the CDR3 is TGTGCCAGCAGCTTGAGCTCTGGGGCCAACGTCCTGACTTTC. The gene calls are TRBV7-8 and TRBJ2-6, with unresolved D. CDR1 and CDR2 from the germline V gene are SGHVS and FQNEAQ. The CDR3 totals 14 residues. V gave up 3 bases and J gave up 0 bases, with 3 bases separating them.